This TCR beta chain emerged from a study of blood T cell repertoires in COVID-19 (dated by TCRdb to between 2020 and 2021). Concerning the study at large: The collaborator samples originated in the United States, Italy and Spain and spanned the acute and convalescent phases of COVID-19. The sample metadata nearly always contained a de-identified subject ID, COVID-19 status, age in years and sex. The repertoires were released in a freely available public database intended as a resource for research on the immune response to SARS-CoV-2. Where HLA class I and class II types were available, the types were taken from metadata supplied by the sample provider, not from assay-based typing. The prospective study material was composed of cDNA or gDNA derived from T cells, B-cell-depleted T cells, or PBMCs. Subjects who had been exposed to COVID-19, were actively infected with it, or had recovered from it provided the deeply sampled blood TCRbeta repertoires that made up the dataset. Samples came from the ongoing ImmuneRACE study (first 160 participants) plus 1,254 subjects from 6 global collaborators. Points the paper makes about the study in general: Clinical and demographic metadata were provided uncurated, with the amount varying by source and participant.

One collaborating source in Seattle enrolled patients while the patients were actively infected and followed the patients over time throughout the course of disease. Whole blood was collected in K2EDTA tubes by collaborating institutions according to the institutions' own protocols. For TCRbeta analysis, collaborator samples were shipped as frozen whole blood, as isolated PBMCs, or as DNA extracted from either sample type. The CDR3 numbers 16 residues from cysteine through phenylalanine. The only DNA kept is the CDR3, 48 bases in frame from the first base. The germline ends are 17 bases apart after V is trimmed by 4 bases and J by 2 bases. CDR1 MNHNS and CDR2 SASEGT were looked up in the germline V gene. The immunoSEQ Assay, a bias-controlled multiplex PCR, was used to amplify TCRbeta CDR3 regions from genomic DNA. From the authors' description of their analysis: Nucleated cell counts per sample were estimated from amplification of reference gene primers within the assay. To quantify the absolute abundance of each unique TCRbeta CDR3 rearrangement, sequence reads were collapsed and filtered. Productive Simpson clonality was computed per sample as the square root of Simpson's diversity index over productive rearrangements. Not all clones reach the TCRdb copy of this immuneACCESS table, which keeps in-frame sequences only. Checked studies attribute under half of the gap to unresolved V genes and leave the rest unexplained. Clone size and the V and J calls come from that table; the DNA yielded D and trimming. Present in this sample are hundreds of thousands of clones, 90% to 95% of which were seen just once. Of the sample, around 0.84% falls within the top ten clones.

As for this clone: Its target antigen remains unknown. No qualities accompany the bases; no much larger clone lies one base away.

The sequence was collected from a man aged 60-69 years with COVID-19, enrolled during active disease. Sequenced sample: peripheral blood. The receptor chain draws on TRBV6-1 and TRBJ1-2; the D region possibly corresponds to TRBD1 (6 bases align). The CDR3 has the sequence CASSGGQDTGNYGYTF. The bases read TGTGCCAGCAGTGGAGGGCAGGATACAGGGAACTATGGCTACACCTTC.